Each of the 17 T cell receptor beta chains below was sequenced from the same sample in a study of radiation and T cells in renal cell carcinoma. The time point was: baseline pretreatment blood. As to treatment: 15 Gy SBRT to primary tumor, nephrectomy 4 weeks later. Repertoires were generated with immunoSEQ multiplex PCR, while TCRdb's copy carries only in-frame clones and drops some. The table includes 130,000 to 150,000 clones, about 88% detected once. This material consisted of blood, taken from a patient whose treatment included radiotherapy and nephrectomy. The source of these receptors is a woman in her forties or fifties with renal cell carcinoma.

The chain recombines TRBV7-9 with TRBJ2-5; D remains unclear. From germline, CDR1 is SEHNR and CDR2 FQNEAQ (reference sequence). The CDR3 has 13 residues. V lost 5 bases to trimming and J lost 3 bases, with 10 bases between them. The CDR3 DNA is TGTGCCAGCAGCCTCGGGTCAGAAGAGACCCAGTACTTC. Its protein product is CASSLGSEETQYF.

The chain recombines TRBV4-2 with TRBJ2-5, with TRBD2 as a possible D gene (6 bases). The V gene lost 0 bases and the J gene lost 1 base, with 9 bases spanning the gap. Germline V gene sequence: CDR1 LGHNA, CDR2 YNFKEQ. CDR3 length: 15 residues. The CDR3 spells CASSQDGDFQETQYF. DNA of the CDR3: TGTGCCAGCAGCCAAGATGGGGACTTCCAAGAGACCCAGTACTTC.

The J gene is TRBJ1-5, the V gene TRBV5-5, with D unclear. This CDR3 spans 14 amino acids. Trimming shortened V by 3 bases and J by 4 bases, and 11 bases separated the two germline ends. Germline V gene lookup returns CDR1 SGHKS and CDR2 YYEKEE (reference sequence). This CDR3 is CASSSLGGNQPQHF. The CDR3 nucleotides read TGTGCCAGCAGCTCCTTGGGTGGGAATCAGCCCCAGCATTTT.

The rearrangement uses TRBV2 and TRBJ2-6, with unresolved D. Germline assignment: CDR1 SNHLY and CDR2 FYNNEI. V was clipped by 2 bases and J by 4 bases, with 12 bases between them. CDR3 length: 16 amino acids. The DNA for the CDR3 is TGTGCCAGCAGTGAACAGTTGGCTCTGGGGGCCAACGTCCTGACTTTC. Translation: CASSEQLALGANVLTF. The complete variable domain, with remaining parts taken from reference TRBV2 and TRBJ2-6, reads EPEVTQTPSHQVTQMGQEVILRCVPISNHLYFYWYRQILGQKVEFLVSFYNNEISEKSEIFDDQFSVERPDGSNFTLKIRSTKLEDSAMYFCASSEQLALGANVLTFGAGSRLTVL.

J is TRBJ1-1 and V is TRBV7-9; 8 bases fit TRBD1. The CDR3 extends over 15 amino acids. The junction had 5 bases not matched to a gene; V was cut back by 5 bases and J by 0 bases. CDR1 SEHNR and CDR2 FQNEAQ come from the germline V gene (reference sequence). The CDR3 nucleotides are TGTGCCAGCAGCCCAAGACAGGGGATGAACACTGAAGCTTTCTTT. Its translation: CASSPRQGMNTEAFF.

J is TRBJ1-3 and V is TRBV7-9, with TRBD1 matching 11 bases. There are 16 residues in the CDR3. Germline V gives CDR1 SEHNR, CDR2 FQNEAQ (reference sequence). J lost 2 bases, V lost 5 bases, and 5 bases had no gene match. The CDR3 DNA reads as TGTGCCAGCAGCGGATTGGGACAGGGGGCTGGAAACACCATATATTTT. It translates to CASSGLGQGAGNTIYF.

J is TRBJ2-3 and V is TRBV5-6; D perhaps matches TRBD1 (6 bases). The CDR3 extends over 14 amino acids. Germline V lookup: CDR1 SGHDT, CDR2 YYEEEE. Trimming cost V 4 bases and J 2 bases, with 11 bases left between them. The CDR3 nucleotides read TGTGCCAGCAGCGCCACAGGGAACACAGATACGCAGTATTTT. As protein: CASSATGNTDTQYF.

This clone came up a few times. The chain carries TRBV6-1 and TRBJ2-5; 9 nucleotides agree with TRBD1. Germline V gene data show CDR1 as MNHNS and CDR2 as SASEGT. Germline trimming cut 4 bases from V and 5 bases from J; bases unmatched to any gene: 8. The CDR3 has 15 amino acids. CDR3 region: CASSVGTGLRETQYF. The CDR3 coding sequence is TGTGCCAGCAGTGTCGGGACAGGGTTGCGGGAGACCCAGTACTTC.

The V gene is TRBV9, the J gene TRBJ2-1; D remains unclear. The ends were cut back, 4 bases at V and 5 bases at J, with 13 bases in the middle. The germline gives CDR1 SGDLS, CDR2 YYNGEE. CDR3 length: 14 amino acids. CDR3 protein: CASSLLISHNEQFF. The CDR3 DNA reads as TGTGCCAGCAGCCTTCTTATAAGCCACAATGAGCAGTTCTTC.

The DNA for the CDR3 is TGTGCCATCAGCCGAGGGATTTTAAGCACAGATACGCAGTATTTT. Its translation is CAISRGILSTDTQYF. V and J are TRBV10-3 and TRBJ2-3; D is possibly TRBD2 (5 bases). Germline V gene lookup returns CDR1 ENHRY and CDR2 SYGVKD. CDR3 length equals 15 residues. The ends were cut back, 6 bases at V and 0 bases at J, with 13 bases in the middle.

The chain joins TRBV7-3 to TRBJ2-2, with 8 nucleotides matching TRBD2. The CDR3 consists of 16 residues. Germline V gene data show CDR1 as SGHTA and CDR2 as FQGTGA. V shed 1 base and J 5 bases; nucleotides not matched to a gene: 6. The CDR3 region has the DNA TGTGCCAGCAGCTTAAACAGCGGGGGAGATACCGGGGAGCTGTTTTTT. Translated: CASSLNSGGDTGELFF.

This chain uses TRBV19 with TRBJ1-1, with no clear D. CDR3 size: 12 residues. V lost 3 bases, J lost 3 bases, and 5 bases lay in between. CDR1 and CDR2 (germline): LNHDA, SQIVND (reference sequence). As DNA, the CDR3 is TGTGCCAGTAGTATCGGGTACACTGAAGCTTTCTTT. The encoded protein is CASSIGYTEAFF.

The chain carries TRBV9 and TRBJ1-6, with no clear D. CDR3 length: 15 amino acids. V gave up 3 bases and J gave up 6 bases, with 13 bases separating them. Per the germline V gene, CDR1 is SGDLS and CDR2 is YYNGEE. The CDR3 is CASSEVAQSNSPLHF. The CDR3 bases are TGTGCCAGCAGCGAGGTCGCACAGTCTAATTCACCCCTCCACTTT. The full variable domain, its missing parts supplied by reference TRBV9 and TRBJ1-6, is DSGVTQTPKHLITATGQRVTLRCSPRSGDLSVYWYQQSLDQGLQFLIQYYNGEERAKGNILERFSAQQFPDLHSELNLSSLELGDSALYFCASSEVAQSNSPLHFGNGTRLTVT.

The chain carries TRBV19 and TRBJ1-2, with 7 positions matching TRBD1. The CDR3 loop spans 15 amino acids. V lost 7 bases, J lost 4 bases, and 12 bases stayed unmatched. The germline V gene encodes CDR1 LNHDA and CDR2 SQIVND (reference sequence). CDR3: CASTTKGARGYGYTF. The CDR3 DNA reads TGTGCCAGTACTACAAAGGGGGCGCGGGGCTATGGCTACACCTTC. The full variable domain, completed using reference TRBV19 and TRBJ1-2, is DGGITQSPKYLFRKEGQNVTLSCEQNLNHDAMYWYRQDPGQGLRLIYYSQIVNDFQKGDIAEGYSVSREKKESFPLTVTSAQKNPTAFYLCASTTKGARGYGYTFGSGTRLTVV.

The chain combines TRBV4-2 with TRBJ2-2; D may be TRBD1 or TRBD2 (5 bases each). This CDR3 has 16 amino acids. Germline assignment: CDR1 LGHNA and CDR2 YNFKEQ. Trimming pared 0 bases from V and 5 bases from J, leaving 13 bases between. The CDR3 nucleotides read TGTGCCAGCAGCCAAGATTTAGGGACGGGGACCGGGGAGCTGTTTTTT. It yields the protein CASSQDLGTGTGELFF.

This clone has only one observation. The V and J genes are TRBV7-8 and TRBJ1-6; TRBD1 is a possible D gene (6 bases). Germline lookup yields CDR1 SGHVS and CDR2 FQNEAQ. V gave up 6 bases and J gave up 9 bases, with 18 bases separating them. The CDR3 is made up of 15 amino acids. DNA for the CDR3: TGTGCCAGCAGTTATCGACAGGCGGTTGGTTCACCCCTCCACTTT. Translating gives CASSYRQAVGSPLHF.

V gene TRBV7-9 combines with J gene TRBJ1-1, with unresolved D. CDR1 is SEHNR, CDR2 FQNEAQ, per germline (reference sequence). This CDR3 region has 13 residues. V shed 5 bases and J shed 2 bases, with 9 bases lying between them. The CDR3 sequence: CASSQGSNTEAFF. The CDR3 DNA is TGTGCCAGCAGCCAAGGTAGTAACACTGAAGCTTTCTTT. Full variable domain (remainder filled in from reference TRBV7-9 and TRBJ1-1): DTGVSQNPRHKITKRGQNVTFRCDPISEHNRLYWYRQTLGQGPEFLTYFQNEAQLEKSRLLSDRFSAERPKGSFSTLEIQRTEQGDSAMYLCASSQGSNTEAFFGQGTRLTVV.